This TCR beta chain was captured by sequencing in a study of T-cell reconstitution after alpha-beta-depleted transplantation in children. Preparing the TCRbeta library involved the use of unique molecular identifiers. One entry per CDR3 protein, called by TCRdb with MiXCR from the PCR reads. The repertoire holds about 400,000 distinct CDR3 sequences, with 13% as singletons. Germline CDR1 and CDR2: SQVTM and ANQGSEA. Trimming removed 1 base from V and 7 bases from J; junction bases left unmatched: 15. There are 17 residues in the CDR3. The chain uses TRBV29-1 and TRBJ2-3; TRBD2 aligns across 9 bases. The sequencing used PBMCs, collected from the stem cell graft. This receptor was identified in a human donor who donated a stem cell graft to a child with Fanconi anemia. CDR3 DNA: TGCAGCGTTGAAGGAGGAGATGGGCGGGGGGGCATCTATACGCAGTATTTT. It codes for CSVEGGDGRGGIYTQYF.